These T cell receptor beta chains were read from a single sample in a study of control samples from healthy donors and cancer patients. The assay was immunoSEQ multiplex PCR, and TCRdb's table has in-frame clones only and misses some. The sample shows over 75,000 clones, around 92% of them seen only once. What was sequenced was blood. Receptor source: a man aged 30 to 39 in good health. Both conserved end residues are part of each CDR3. The D gene is left open where the match is weak. Size values are once, few and many counts, or a class for expanded clones, and some rows have none.

TRBV3-1/TRBV3-2	TRBJ2-4	NA	NA	TGTGCCAGCAGCCCATTCGGTGACATTCAGTACTTC	CASSPFGDIQYF
TRBV20-1	TRBJ2-7	NA	NA	TGCAGTGCTAGTGGAGACAGTCAATACGAGCAGTACTTC	CSASGDSQYEQYF
TRBV30	TRBJ2-1	TRBD2	NA	TGTTCCACGATCTTTGCGGGAGCTACCCAGGGTGAGCAGTTCTTC	CSTIFAGATQGEQFF
TRBV6-1	TRBJ2-7	TRBD1	NA	TGTGCCAGCAGTGATTCCCCCTCCGGACTCAGGGGGTACGAGCAGTACTTC	CASSDSPSGLRGYEQYF
TRBV24-1	TRBJ1-5	NA	few	TGTGCCACCAGTGAATCAGGGGTCCGGCAGCCCCAGCATTTT	CATSESGVRQPQHF
TRBV18	TRBJ2-2	NA	NA	TGTGCCAGCTCACTGCGGGGCCCGGACACCGGGGAGCTGTTTTTT	CASSLRGPDTGELFF
TRBV10-1	TRBJ2-7	TRBD2	NA	TGCGCCAGCAGTGAGGGCACTAGCGGGAGCTACGAGCAGTACTTC	CASSEGTSGSYEQYF
TRBV4-3	TRBJ2-3	NA	NA	TGCGCCAGCAGCGCGCGTTGGGCACCACGGGTCACAGATACGCAGTATTTT	CASSARWAPRVTDTQYF
TRBV10-3	TRBJ2-3	TRBD2	NA	TGTGCCATCAGGGGGGGACTAGTCAAAGATACGCAGTATTTT	CAIRGGLVKDTQYF
TRBV7-3	TRBJ2-1	TRBD1	NA	TGTGCCAGCAGCCCGTGGACAGGGAGCTCCTACAATGAGCAGTTCTTC	CASSPWTGSSYNEQFF
TRBV5-1	TRBJ2-7	NA	NA	TGCGCCAGCAGCTTGATGGAGGGGGCGAGGGAGCAGTACTTC	CASSLMEGAREQYF
TRBV5-1	TRBJ1-4	NA	NA	TGCGCCAGCAGCCGAGAGGGGCAGGGTGAAAAACTGTTTTTT	CASSREGQGEKLFF
TRBV18	TRBJ1-4	NA	few	TGTGCCAGCTCCCAGGCCACTAATGAAAAACTGTTTTTT	CASSQATNEKLFF
TRBV5-1	TRBJ2-5	TRBD2	NA	TGCGCCAGCAGCCCCGTCGGACTAGCGGGAGGACAAGAGACCCAGTACTTC	CASSPVGLAGGQETQYF
TRBV5-1	TRBJ1-6	TRBD1	NA	TGCGCCAGCAGCTTGGCCGGGACAGGGGGTTCTAGGAATTCACCCCTCCACTTT	CASSLAGTGGSRNSPLHF
TRBV4-1	TRBJ1-6	NA	NA	TGCGCCAGCAGCCAAAGTTTTGCAACAGGTATTAATTCACCCCTCCACTTT	CASSQSFATGINSPLHF
TRBV4-1	TRBJ2-7	TRBD1	NA	TGCGCCAGCAGCCTCCGACAGGGTCGCTACGAGCAGTACTTC	CASSLRQGRYEQYF
TRBV13	TRBJ1-3	TRBD1	NA	TGTGCCAGCAGCCCCGGCCACAGGGGCTCTGGAAACACCATATATTTT	CASSPGHRGSGNTIYF
TRBV19	TRBJ1-1	NA	NA	TGTGCCAGTAGTATTTTACTGATGAACACTGAAGCTTTCTTT	CASSILLMNTEAFF
TRBV3-1/TRBV3-2	TRBJ1-1	NA	NA	TGTGCCAGCAGCCATTTACGGAAGGGGAACACTGAAGCTTTCTTT	CASSHLRKGNTEAFF
TRBV7-8	TRBJ1-3	NA	once	TGTGCCAGCAGCTTAGGCAGGGGCTCTGGAAACACCATATATTTT	CASSLGRGSGNTIYF
TRBV6-7	TRBJ1-5	NA	NA	TGTGCCAGCAGTTATTTACTCCCGCCGACAAGACGACGAGGCGGCAATCAGCCCCAGCATTTT	CASSYLLPPTRRRGGNQPQHF
TRBV14	TRBJ2-2	NA	NA	TGTGCCAGCAGCCCCAGCCACAGGGACACCGGGGAGCTGTTTTTT	CASSPSHRDTGELFF
TRBV7-3	TRBJ2-2	TRBD2	once	TGTGCCAGCAGCTTAAGTCCTAGCGGCTACACCGGGGAGCTGTTTTTT	CASSLSPSGYTGELFF
TRBV2	TRBJ2-1	TRBD2	NA	TGTGCCAGCAATCTAGCGGGGGGCGGACATGAGCAGTTCTTC	CASNLAGGGHEQFF
TRBV14	TRBJ2-7	NA	NA	TGTGCCAGCAGCCAAGAAGGCGGGGTTTCCTACGAGCAGTACTTC	CASSQEGGVSYEQYF
TRBV5-5	TRBJ2-7	NA	NA	TGTGCCAGCAGCTTGGCCCCCGTCGGCTACGAGCAGTACTTC	CASSLAPVGYEQYF
TRBV11-2	TRBJ2-7	TRBD1	NA	TGTGCCACTGGACAGGGTCCCTACGAGCAGTACTTC	CATGQGPYEQYF
TRBV25-1	TRBJ1-4	NA	NA	TGTGCCAGCAGTGAGCTGAGCGGGATTCGTGAAAAACTGTTTTTT	CASSELSGIREKLFF
TRBV6-5	TRBJ1-4	NA	NA	TGTGCCGGGCGGACGGGACCAACTAATGAAAAACTGTTTTTT	CAGRTGPTNEKLFF
TRBV28	TRBJ2-7	NA	NA	TGTGCCAGCAGAGGGGGATCCGGGGCCCTCTACGAGCAGTACTTC	CASRGGSGALYEQYF
TRBV28	TRBJ2-1	NA	NA	TGTGCCAGCCTGTTACGTGGTCAGCAGTTCTTC	CASLLRGQQFF
TRBV9	TRBJ1-4	TRBD1	NA	TGTGCCAGCAGCGGGGGACAGGGTGGTGAAAAACTGTTTTTT	CASSGGQGGEKLFF
TRBV7-9	TRBJ1-4	NA	NA	TGTGCCAGCAGTCCAAGGGGCGTATCAACTAATGAAAAACTGTTTTTT	CASSPRGVSTNEKLFF
TRBV10-1	TRBJ1-1	NA	NA	TGCGCCAGCAGTGAGGGCAGGGTGACTGAAGCTTTCTTT	CASSEGRVTEAFF
TRBV7-2	TRBJ2-2	NA	NA	TGTGCCAGCAGCTTAGGTTCCGGGGAGCTGTTTTTT	CASSLGSGELFF
TRBV25-1	TRBJ1-1	NA	NA	TGTGCCAGCAGTGCCGGGGAGTACACTGAAGCTTTCTTT	CASSAGEYTEAFF
TRBV9	TRBJ2-2	NA	NA	TGTGCCAGCAGCGAGGGTCGGGGGAACACCGGGGAGCTGTTTTTT	CASSEGRGNTGELFF
TRBV28	TRBJ2-7	TRBD2	few	TGTGCCAGCAGACCCGGACGGATGGGTAGCGGGAGAGGGTACGAGCAGTACTTC	CASRPGRMGSGRGYEQYF
TRBV7-9	TRBJ1-3	NA	NA	TGTGCCAGCAGCCTCTCGACGGGGACTGGAAACACCATATATTTT	CASSLSTGTGNTIYF
TRBV4-3	TRBJ2-2	NA	NA	TGCGCCAGCAGCCAAGTAAACAGGAACACCGGGGAGCTGTTTTTT	CASSQVNRNTGELFF
TRBV6-2/TRBV6-3	TRBJ2-7	TRBD2	NA	TGTGCCAGCAGTTTGACGGGAGGGCCCTACGAGCAGTACTTC	CASSLTGGPYEQYF
TRBV6-2/TRBV6-3	TRBJ1-5	NA	NA	TGTGCCAGCAGTTCCCGGGACGTAAGCAATCAGCCCCAGCATTTT	CASSSRDVSNQPQHF
TRBV6-5	TRBJ2-1	TRBD2	NA	TGTGCCAGCAGTTACCGTACGGGGGGACTCCGGGAGCAGTTCTTC	CASSYRTGGLREQFF
TRBV19	TRBJ1-4	NA	NA	TGTGCCAGTAGTATAAGTTGGGCAACTAATGAAAAACTGTTTTTT	CASSISWATNEKLFF
TRBV19	TRBJ2-1	NA	NA	TGTGCCAGTAGTACGACTGGGGGAGGATACCCTCCTAGCTCCTACAATGAGCAGTTCTTC	CASSTTGGGYPPSSYNEQFF
TRBV19	TRBJ1-1	TRBD1	NA	TGTGCCAGTAGTGCCCCGGGACAGGGGAACACTGAAGCTTTCTTT	CASSAPGQGNTEAFF
TRBV30	TRBJ1-1	NA	NA	TGTGCCTGGAGGTTGAGGGTCGGTATGAACACTGAAGCTTTCTTT	CAWRLRVGMNTEAFF
TRBV27	TRBJ2-1	NA	NA	TGTGCCAGCAGTTTAGGGACCGCCGCTCTCAATGAGCAGTTCTTC	CASSLGTAALNEQFF
TRBV3-1/TRBV3-2	TRBJ2-3	TRBD1	NA	TGTGCCAGCAGCCAAACAGGGGCGGAAGATACGCAGTATTTT	CASSQTGAEDTQYF
TRBV28	TRBJ2-5	NA	NA	TGTGCCAGCAGTTTACCCAGGGTGGGGAAAGAGACCCAGTACTTC	CASSLPRVGKETQYF
TRBV30	TRBJ1-1	NA	few	TGTGCCTGGAAATCGCAGGTCGGGACACTAAACACTGAAGCTTTCTTT	CAWKSQVGTLNTEAFF
TRBV3-1/TRBV3-2	TRBJ2-3	NA	NA	TGTGCCAGCAGGCGGATAACAGGGGGGGGCACAGATACGCAGTATTTT	CASRRITGGGTDTQYF
TRBV15	TRBJ1-1	NA	NA	TGTGCCACCAGCAGAGATCGCGGCCGCGTGAACACTGAAGCTTTCTTT	CATSRDRGRVNTEAFF
TRBV10-3	TRBJ2-2	NA	once	TGTGCCATCAGTGCCATGACCGGGGAGCTGTTTTTT	CAISAMTGELFF